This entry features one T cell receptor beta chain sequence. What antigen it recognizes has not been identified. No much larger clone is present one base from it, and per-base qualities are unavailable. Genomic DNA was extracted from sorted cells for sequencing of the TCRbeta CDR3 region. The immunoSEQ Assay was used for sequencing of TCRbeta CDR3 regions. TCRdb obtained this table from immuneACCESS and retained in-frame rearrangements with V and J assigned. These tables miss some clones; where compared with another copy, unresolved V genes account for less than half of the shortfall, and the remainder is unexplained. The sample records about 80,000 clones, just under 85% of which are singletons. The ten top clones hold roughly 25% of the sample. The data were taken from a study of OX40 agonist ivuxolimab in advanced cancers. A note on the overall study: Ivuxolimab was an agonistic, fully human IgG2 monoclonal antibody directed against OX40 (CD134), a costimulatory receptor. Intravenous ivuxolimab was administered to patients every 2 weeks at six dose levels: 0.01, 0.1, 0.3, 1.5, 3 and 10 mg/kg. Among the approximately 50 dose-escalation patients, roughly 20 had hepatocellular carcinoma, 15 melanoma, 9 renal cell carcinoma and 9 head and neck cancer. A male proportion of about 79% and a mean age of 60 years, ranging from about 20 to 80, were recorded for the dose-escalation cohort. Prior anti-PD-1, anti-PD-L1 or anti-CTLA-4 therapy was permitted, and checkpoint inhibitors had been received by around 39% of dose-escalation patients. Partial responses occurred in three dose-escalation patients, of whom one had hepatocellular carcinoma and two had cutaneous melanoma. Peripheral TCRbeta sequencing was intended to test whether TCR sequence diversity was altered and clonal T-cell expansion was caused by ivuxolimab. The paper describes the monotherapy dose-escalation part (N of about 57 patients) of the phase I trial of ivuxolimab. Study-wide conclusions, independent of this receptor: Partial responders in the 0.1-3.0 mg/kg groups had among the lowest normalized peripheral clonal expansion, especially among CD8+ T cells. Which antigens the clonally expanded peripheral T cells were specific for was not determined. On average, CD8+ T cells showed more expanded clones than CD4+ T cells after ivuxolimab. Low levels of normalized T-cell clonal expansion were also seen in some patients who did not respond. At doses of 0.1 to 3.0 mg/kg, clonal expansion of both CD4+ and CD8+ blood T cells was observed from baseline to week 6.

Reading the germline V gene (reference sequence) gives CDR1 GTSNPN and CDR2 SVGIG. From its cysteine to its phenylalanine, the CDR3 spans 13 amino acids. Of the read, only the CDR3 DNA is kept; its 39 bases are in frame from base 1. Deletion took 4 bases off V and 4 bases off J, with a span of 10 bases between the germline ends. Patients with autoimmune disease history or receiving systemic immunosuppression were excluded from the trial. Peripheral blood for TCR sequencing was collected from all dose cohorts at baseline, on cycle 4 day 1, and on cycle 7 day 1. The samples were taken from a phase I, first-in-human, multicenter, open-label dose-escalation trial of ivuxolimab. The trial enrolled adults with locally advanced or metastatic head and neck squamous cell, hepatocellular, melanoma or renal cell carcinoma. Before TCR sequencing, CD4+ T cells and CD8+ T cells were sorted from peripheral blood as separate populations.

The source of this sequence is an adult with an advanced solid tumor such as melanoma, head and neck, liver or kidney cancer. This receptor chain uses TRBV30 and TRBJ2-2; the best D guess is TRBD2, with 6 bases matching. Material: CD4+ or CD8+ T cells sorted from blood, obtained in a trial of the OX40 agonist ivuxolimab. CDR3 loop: CAWKVGGTGELFF. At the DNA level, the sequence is TGTGCCTGGAAGGTCGGGGGCACCGGGGAGCTGTTTTTT.